This T cell receptor (beta chain) originates from a study of blood T cell repertoires in COVID-19. About the research overall: Sources were T cells, B-cell-depleted T cells, or PBMCs; the material itself was cDNA or gDNA.

The CDR3 totals 16 residues. The germline CDR1 and CDR2 sequences are SGDLS and YYNGEE. The V and J ends lost 3 bases and 2 bases, in that order; junction bases with no gene match: 3. Original methodology: Estimation of nucleated cell counts relied on the amplification of reference gene primers. Sequencing was performed with immunoSEQ multiplex PCR; in TCRdb, only in-frame clones are kept and a portion is missing. V, J and clone size are taken as reported in that table, and D and trimming were inferred from the DNA itself. The sample holds some 300,000 clones, roughly nine tenths seen once. Participants were aged about 18 to 89 years from around 26 US areas. Assignment of participants to cohorts was predicated upon participant-reported clinical history.

V gene TRBV9 combines with J gene TRBJ1-6; 9 bases are shared with TRBD1. Sequencing was performed on PBMCs or T cells enriched from blood (not recorded which). The source is a woman aged 40-49 years who had recovered from COVID-19. The CDR3 DNA is TGTGCCAGCAGCGCGACAGGGGGGCCCTATAATTCACCCCTCCACTTT. Amino acid sequence: CASSATGGPYNSPLHF.